This TCR beta chain was obtained from a study of CD8 T cells in ankylosing spondylitis. This clonotype has only a few counts. Its antigen is undetermined. From the 5' RACE reads, TCRdb called clonotypes with MiXCR, one entry per CDR3 protein. In the table there are hundreds of thousands of distinct CDR3 sequences, around 11% of which are singletons. Per germline, CDR1 DFQATT and CDR2 SNEGSKA (reference sequence). V dropped 3 bases and J dropped 0 bases, with 18 bases sitting between them. The CDR3 spans 17 residues. Study results and caveats: Ankylosing spondylitis blood appeared to carry a characteristic TCR beta motif of roughly eight highly homologous variants. Disease-associated clones were reportedly significantly overrepresented in matched ankylosing spondylitis synovial fluid.

The genes are TRBV20-1 and TRBJ1-5, with D maybe TRBD1 (6 bases). Sample: blood, either unsorted or a sorted T cell fraction (not recorded which). The sequence was obtained from a male donor with ankylosing spondylitis. CDR3 amino acids: CSASSDSTSNSNQPQHF. CDR3 nucleotide sequence: TGCAGTGCTAGTTCGGACAGCACTTCAAATAGCAATCAGCCCCAGCATTTT.